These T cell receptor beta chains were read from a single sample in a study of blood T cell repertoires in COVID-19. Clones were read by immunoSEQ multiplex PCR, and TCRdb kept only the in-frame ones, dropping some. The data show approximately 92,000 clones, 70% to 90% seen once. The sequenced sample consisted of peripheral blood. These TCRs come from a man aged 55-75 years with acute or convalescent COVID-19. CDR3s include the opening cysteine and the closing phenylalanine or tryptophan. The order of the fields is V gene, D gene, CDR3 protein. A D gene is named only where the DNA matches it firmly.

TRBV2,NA,CASSVLRPPTGTDTQYF
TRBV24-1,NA,CATSQTGIETQYF
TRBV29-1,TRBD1,CSVKFLTGHYGYTF
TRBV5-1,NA,CASSLGQAYNEQFF
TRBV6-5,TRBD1,CASSYSRGFGYGYTF
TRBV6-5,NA,CASSYLSTDTQYF
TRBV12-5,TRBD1,CASARTGSYGYTF
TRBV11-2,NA,CASSLQGSNQPQHF
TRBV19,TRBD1,CASSKTGGPDEKLFF
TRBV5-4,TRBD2,CASSLGGTSGYNEQFF
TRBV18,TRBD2,CASSPGGDQNIQYF
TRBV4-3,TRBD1,CASRDGQGVNTEAFF
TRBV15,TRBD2,CATSTGTSGYTEQFF
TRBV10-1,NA,CASSGSSYNEQFF
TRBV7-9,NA,CASSTHSVFKNIQYF
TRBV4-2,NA,CASSQGQQVNQPQHF
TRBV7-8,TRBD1,CASSPGQGAENTF
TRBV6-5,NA,CASRLSDNSNQPQHF
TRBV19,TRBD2,CASSIEASGRGHEQFF
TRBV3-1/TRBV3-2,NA,CASSPNRLYETQYF
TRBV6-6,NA,CASSYSAGEETQYF
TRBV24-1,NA,CATSDPTKANYGYTF
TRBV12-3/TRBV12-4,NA,CASTLIQGQPQHF
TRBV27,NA,CASSLVGTQRYGYTF
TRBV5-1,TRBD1,CASSFGQGAGNEQFF
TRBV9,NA,CASSPTGGYTDTQYF
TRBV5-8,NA,CASTGYSNQPQHF
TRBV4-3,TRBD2,CASSLDPLAGGNEQFF
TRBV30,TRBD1,CAWSSRDRGSVDTQYF
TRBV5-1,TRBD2,CASSSSGGYNEQFF
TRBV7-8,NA,CASSLEGGRNYGYTF
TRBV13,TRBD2,CASSSRSSGRTTGELFF
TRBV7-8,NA,CASSRSGSNQPQHF
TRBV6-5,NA,CASSYLPVTDTQYF
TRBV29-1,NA,CSVEGWGRWTGELFF
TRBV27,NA,CASSLNPPGRPDTQYF
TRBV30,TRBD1,CAWSVTGGQPQHF
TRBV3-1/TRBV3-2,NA,CASSQILSTNEKLFF
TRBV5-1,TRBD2,CASSFNLAGNEQFF
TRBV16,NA,CASSQFRQDYGYTF
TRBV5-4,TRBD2,CASSGGLAASYNEQFF
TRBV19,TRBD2,CASSISGGVYNEQFF
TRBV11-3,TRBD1,CASSLPRTGGDTEAFF
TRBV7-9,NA,CASSLESTGILRRELFF
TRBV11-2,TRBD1,CASSFIQGVLYGEQFF
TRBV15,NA,CATSRDPAGLNSPLHF
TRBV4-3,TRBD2,CASSRGGEYNEQFF
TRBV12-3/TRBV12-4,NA,CASKAGSNQPQHF
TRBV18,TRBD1,CASSSGQTNTEAFF
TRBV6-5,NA,CASSYSTRGVNTEAFF
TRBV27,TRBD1,CASSSWTGLDYTF
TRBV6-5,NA,CASGDSSTEAFF